This T cell receptor (beta chain) was captured in a study of beta chain features in type 1 diabetes. Study-level findings and limits: For patients, the naive, central memory and Treg TCRB repertoires appeared more alike than for healthy donors.

Notes on this clone: What it binds is unknown.

Reverse transcription of all isolated RNA meant that expressed TCRB transcripts were sequenced. Some clones are missing from TCRdb's copy, which holds only in-frame ones; the method was immunoSEQ multiplex PCR. The table includes under 400,000 clones, 12% to 15% detected once. Per germline, CDR1 MNHEY and CDR2 SMNVEV (reference sequence). This CDR3 region has 13 residues. Trimming left V 0 bases short and J 10 bases short, with 7 bases between. The sample was central memory CD4+ T cells from blood. This rearrangement joins TRBV27 to TRBJ1-6; the D is unclear. The origin of this receptor is a man aged 30 to 39 in good health. DNA for the CDR3: TGTGCCAGCAGTTTATCGAGCCGGTCACCCCTCCACTTT. It specifies CASSLSSRSPLHF.